Only a few counts were recorded for the clone carrying this TCR beta chain. Its antigen is unknown. Here immunoSEQ multiplex PCR was the method, and the copy in TCRdb shows in-frame clones only, minus some. The data show more than 30,000 clones, about 73% seen once. CD4+ T cells were isolated after roughly nine days of culture. Negative nucleocapsid antibody tests before and after vaccination confirmed no previous SARS-CoV-2 infection. V lost 0 bases and J lost 5, with 15 bases in between. The germline V gene has CDR1 MGHRA and CDR2 YSYEKL. The CDR3 runs 16 residues. These data originate in a study of vaccination effects on CD4 cells after COVID-19. Study-level results: Clonal contraction was marked in infection- and vaccine-induced clones late after vaccination.

The chain carries TRBV4-1 and TRBJ2-3, with D unresolved. This TCR derives from a human donor who received a COVID-19 vaccine. This material consisted of CD4+ T cells from PBMCs cultured without peptide, taken before COVID-19 vaccination. This CDR3 reads CASSQDRAESGDTQYF. Written as DNA, the CDR3 is TGCGCCAGCAGCCAAGATCGGGCGGAGTCCGGAGATACGCAGTATTTT.